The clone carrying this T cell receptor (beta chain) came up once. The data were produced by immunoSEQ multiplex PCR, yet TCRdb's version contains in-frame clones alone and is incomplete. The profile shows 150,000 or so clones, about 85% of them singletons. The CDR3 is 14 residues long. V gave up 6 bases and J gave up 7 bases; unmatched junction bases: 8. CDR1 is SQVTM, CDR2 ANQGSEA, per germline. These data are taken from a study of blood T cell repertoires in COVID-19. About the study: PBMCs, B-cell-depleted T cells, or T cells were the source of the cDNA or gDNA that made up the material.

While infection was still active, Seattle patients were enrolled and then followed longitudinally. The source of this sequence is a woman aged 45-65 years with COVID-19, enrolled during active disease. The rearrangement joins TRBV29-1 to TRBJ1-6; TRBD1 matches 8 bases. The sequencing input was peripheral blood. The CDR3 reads CSVGEDRVNSPLHF. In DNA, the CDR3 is TGCAGCGTGGGAGAGGACAGGGTCAATTCACCCCTCCACTTT.